The 9 T cell receptor beta chains below were found in one sample sequenced in a study of blood T cell repertoires in COVID-19. The repertoire was sequenced with immunoSEQ multiplex PCR; TCRdb's copy has only in-frame clones and lacks some. Altogether about 130,000 clones are present, more than 80% being singletons, with the ten largest covering around 4.5%. Source material: peripheral blood. The receptors come from a human donor in a cohort sampled during active COVID-19.

The chain recombines TRBV30 with TRBJ1-4; tentatively, D is TRBD1 (5 bases). Trimming took off 0 bases at V and 7 bases at J, with 21 bases between the two ends. CDR1 GTSNPN and CDR2 SVGIG come from the germline V gene (reference sequence). The CDR3 totals 17 residues. The CDR3 is CAWSVPLSLGRVEKLFF. CDR3 bases: TGTGCCTGGAGTGTACCCCTTTCGCTGGGGCGTGTTGAAAAACTGTTTTTT. Together with reference TRBV30 and TRBJ1-4, the CDR3 gives the full variable domain: SQTIHQWPATLVQPVGSPLSLECTVEGTSNPNLYWYRQAAGRGLQLLFYSVGIGQISSEVPQNLSASRPQDRQFILSSKKLLLSDSGFYLCAWSVPLSLGRVEKLFFGSGTQLSVL.

The rearrangement links TRBV7-8 to TRBJ2-3; maybe TRBD2 (6 bases). The CDR3 runs to 17 residues. Per germline, CDR1 SGHVS and CDR2 FQNEAQ. The ends were cut back, 6 bases at V and 2 bases at J, with 21 bases in the middle. As DNA, the CDR3 is TGTGCCAGCAGTCTGACCGGGCTAGCGCAAACCACAGATACGCAGTATTTT. Protein: CASSLTGLAQTTDTQYF.

This chain links TRBV5-1 with TRBJ1-1; TRBD1 is a possible D gene (5 bases). The CDR3 loop spans 15 amino acids. Trimming removed 4 bases at V and 1 base at J, with 14 bases between. The germline V gene has CDR1 SGHRS and CDR2 YFSETQ. The CDR3 DNA follows: TGCGCCAGCAGCCAGGGTGCGCGTCGGAACACTGAAGCTTTCTTT. Amino acids: CASSQGARRNTEAFF.

The chain recombines TRBV19 with TRBJ2-2; TRBD2 matches 13 bases. The CDR3 is 19 amino acids. Germline CDR1 and CDR2: LNHDA and SQIVND (reference sequence). J gave up 1 base and V 5 bases, and 10 bases lay outside the gene matches. In nucleotides, the CDR3 is TGTGCCAGTAGTGTGATTACTAGCGGGAGGGTGGAGAACACCGGGGAGCTGTTTTTT. This translates into CASSVITSGRVENTGELFF.

This chain joins TRBV29-1 and TRBJ1-2; D unresolved. The ends were cut back, 0 bases at V and 2 bases at J, with 10 bases in the middle. The CDR3 totals 14 residues. In germline, CDR1 is SQVTM, CDR2 ANQGSEA. The CDR3 sequence: CSVEEDGINYGYTF. The CDR3 nucleotides are TGCAGCGTTGAAGAGGACGGGATAAACTATGGCTACACCTTC.

In its sample, this clone was seen once. V gene TRBV11-3 combines with J gene TRBJ1-3, with D unresolved. CDR1 SGHNT and CDR2 YENEEA come from the germline V gene. The CDR3 contains 15 residues. V was clipped by 4 bases and J by 2 bases, with 12 bases between them. CDR3 nucleotide sequence: TGTGCCAGCAGCTCGGGCGGGTTTACTGGAAACACCATATATTTT. Residues: CASSSGGFTGNTIYF.

This chain's CDR3 is CASSLTGVGYTF. The CDR3 DNA sequence: TGTGCCAGCAGTTTGACAGGGGTTGGCTACACCTTC. The chain is built from TRBV12-3 or TRBV12-4 and TRBJ1-2; TRBD1 aligns across 8 bases. The CDR3 sequence is 12 residues long. Unmatched junction bases numbered 1, after V lost 3 bases and J lost 7 bases.

J is TRBJ1-1 and V is TRBV5-1, with D perhaps matching TRBD1 (5 bases). The germline CDR1 and CDR2 sequences are SGHRS and YFSETQ. This CDR3 is built from 14 residues. V shed 0 bases and J shed 4 bases, with 10 bases lying between them. CDR3 region: CASSLAGGSTEAFF. The CDR3 nucleotides are TGCGCCAGCAGCTTGGCGGGGGGGAGCACTGAAGCTTTCTTT.

The CDR3 nucleotides are TGTGCCAGCAGTAGGTGGCGGGAGACCCAGTACTTC. Its translation: CASSRWRETQYF. V and J are TRBV6-5 and TRBJ2-5; D is unresolved. With 5 bases removed from V and 5 bases from J, the gap between germline ends came to 9 bases. The CDR3 runs 12 residues. The germline V gene encodes CDR1 MNHEY and CDR2 SVGAGI.